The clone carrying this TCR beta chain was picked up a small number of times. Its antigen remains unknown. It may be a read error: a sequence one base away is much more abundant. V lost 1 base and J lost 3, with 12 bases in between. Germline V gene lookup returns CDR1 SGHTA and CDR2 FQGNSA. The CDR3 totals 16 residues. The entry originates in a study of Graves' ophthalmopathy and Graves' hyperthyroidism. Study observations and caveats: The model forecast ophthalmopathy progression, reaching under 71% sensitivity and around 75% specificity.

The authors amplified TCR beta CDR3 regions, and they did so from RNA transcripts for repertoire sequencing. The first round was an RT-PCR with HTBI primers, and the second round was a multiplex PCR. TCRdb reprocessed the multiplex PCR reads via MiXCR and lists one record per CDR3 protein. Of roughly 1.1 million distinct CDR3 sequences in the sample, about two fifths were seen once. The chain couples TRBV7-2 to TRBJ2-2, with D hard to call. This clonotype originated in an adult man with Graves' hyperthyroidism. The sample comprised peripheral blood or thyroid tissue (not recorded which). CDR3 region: CASSLDRAGYTGELFF. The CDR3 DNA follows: TGTGCCAGCAGCTTAGACCGGGCAGGCTACACCGGGGAGCTGTTTTTT.